These T cell receptor beta chains were read from a single sample in a study of monozygotic twins with inflammatory bowel disease. TCRdb re-called the 5' RACE reads and gives one entry per CDR3 protein, without DNA. The repertoire table contains approximately 330,000 distinct CDR3 sequences. The source material was blood. These receptors all stem from a human donor with ulcerative colitis or Crohn's disease, or a healthy co-twin of an affected twin (not recorded which). CDR3s include the opening cysteine and the closing phenylalanine or tryptophan.

j_call	v_call	cdr3_aa
TRBJ2-1	TRBV29-1	CSVAPQGRQFF
TRBJ1-4	TRBV7-9	CASSQWDRGEKLFF
TRBJ1-1	TRBV5-1	CASSQQGRDTEAFF
TRBJ2-3	TRBV5-4	CASSSDSDTQYF
TRBJ2-3	TRBV20-1	CSASRHDTDTQYF
TRBJ2-2	TRBV5-1	CASSLEGTVGELFF
TRBJ2-3	TRBV20-1	CSARDLGGPPDTQYF
TRBJ2-2	TRBV24-1	CATRGNGVGELFF
TRBJ2-7	TRBV7-2	CASSLDGRKVYEQYF
TRBJ1-2	TRBV9	CASSVEDNSGYTF
TRBJ2-6	TRBV5-1	CASSLVKGANVLTF
TRBJ1-2	TRBV30	CACPRSSFYGYTF
TRBJ2-7	TRBV28	CASSMPMGQPFRYPYEQYF
TRBJ2-1	TRBV11-3	CASSLSSGSVYGNEQFF
TRBJ1-2	TRBV29-1	CSVEEFSRGYGYTF
TRBJ2-7	TRBV12-3/TRBV12-4	CASSLKIGGYEQYF
TRBJ2-1	TRBV14	CASSQDWRGAYNEQFF
TRBJ2-1	TRBV5-4	CASSSRTFMSSYNEQFF
TRBJ1-5	TRBV12-3/TRBV12-4	CASSLARTGERHF
TRBJ2-7	TRBV14	CASSLLINAPGDEQYF
TRBJ1-1	TRBV5-1	CASSIRDRGRSEAFF
TRBJ2-3	TRBV6-1	CASRRGLAGPDTQYF
TRBJ2-1	TRBV12-3/TRBV12-4	CASSFQGRSRDEQFF
TRBJ2-7	TRBV28	CASKAYRTETYEQYF
TRBJ1-2	TRBV5-5	CASSLGLWGKNGYGYTF
TRBJ2-2	TRBV9	CASSGRVPNTGELFF
TRBJ1-1	TRBV7-2	CASSSSGTGTEAFF
TRBJ2-6	TRBV10-3	CAISESGQGGSGANVLTF
TRBJ1-5	TRBV28	CAIRKGGQGNQPQHF
TRBJ1-5	TRBV20-1	CSARDARGGGTSNQPQHF
TRBJ2-1	TRBV4-1	CASSQDWNSYNEQFF
TRBJ2-5	TRBV4-3	CASSQEPTRGRETQYF
TRBJ2-5	TRBV7-9	CASSFTGIETQYF
TRBJ2-1	TRBV20-1	CSAQTIAGGATYNEQFF
TRBJ2-1	TRBV20-1	CSALDPSGRASSYNEQFF
TRBJ1-2	TRBV7-9	CASRRTGDTYGYTF
TRBJ1-4	TRBV5-5	CASSLVLPNEKLFF
TRBJ2-4	TRBV5-1	CASSLSDRVNIQYF
TRBJ2-1	TRBV20-1	CSASGAYNEQFF
TRBJ2-7	TRBV28	CASSFTLGTGGPYEQYF
TRBJ2-1	TRBV12-3/TRBV12-4	CASSLGLAGDFLSYNEQFF
TRBJ2-3	TRBV25-1	CASSEGGRATQYF
TRBJ1-2	TRBV27	CASSFSRGSYGYTF
TRBJ2-7	TRBV7-9	CASSWASGSREQYF
TRBJ2-3	TRBV4-3	CASSQGHLKADTQYF
TRBJ1-2	TRBV20-1	CSASDGTYGYTF
TRBJ2-6	TRBV30	CAWRSLQGMRGSGANVLTF
TRBJ2-2	TRBV7-6	CASSPDWTSPNTGELFF
TRBJ2-1	TRBV6-2/TRBV6-3	CASSSGSRGQFF
TRBJ2-1	TRBV9	CASSPLQNPNNEQFF
TRBJ2-5	TRBV6-5	CASSYFGGREGETQYF
TRBJ2-2	TRBV9	CASSVATGANTGELFF
TRBJ2-7	TRBV10-3	CAIAAGGVYEQYF
TRBJ2-3	TRBV5-1	CASRPSGGLRTDTQYF